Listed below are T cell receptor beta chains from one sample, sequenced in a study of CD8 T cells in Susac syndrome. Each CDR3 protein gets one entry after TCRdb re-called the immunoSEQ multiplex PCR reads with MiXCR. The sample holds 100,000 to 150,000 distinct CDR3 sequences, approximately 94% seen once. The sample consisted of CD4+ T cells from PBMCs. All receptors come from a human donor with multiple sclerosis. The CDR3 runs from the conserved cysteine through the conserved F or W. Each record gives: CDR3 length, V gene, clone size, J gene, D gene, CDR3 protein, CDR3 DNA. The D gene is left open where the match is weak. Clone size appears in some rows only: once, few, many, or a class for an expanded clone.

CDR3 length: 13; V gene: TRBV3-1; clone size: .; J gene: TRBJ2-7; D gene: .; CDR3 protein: CASSQDPTYEQYF; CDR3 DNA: TGTGCCAGCAGCCAAGATCCCACCTACGAGCAGTACTTC
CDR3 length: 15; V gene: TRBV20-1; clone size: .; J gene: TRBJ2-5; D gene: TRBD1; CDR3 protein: CSARERSRGQETQYF; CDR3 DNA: TGCAGTGCTAGAGAGAGGTCCAGGGGGCAAGAGACCCAGTACTTC
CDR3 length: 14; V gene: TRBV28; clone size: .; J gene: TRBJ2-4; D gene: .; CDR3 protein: CASSLHRDGLFQYF; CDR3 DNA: TGTGCCAGCAGTTTACACCGGGACGGCCTTTTTCAGTACTTC
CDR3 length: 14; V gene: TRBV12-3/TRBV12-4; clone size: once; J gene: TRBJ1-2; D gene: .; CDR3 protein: CASSLKGLHYGYTF; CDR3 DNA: TGTGCCAGCAGCCTGAAAGGGCTACACTATGGCTACACCTTC
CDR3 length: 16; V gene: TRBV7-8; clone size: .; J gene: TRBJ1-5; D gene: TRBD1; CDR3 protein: CASSTPDRDGNQPQHF; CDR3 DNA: TGTGCCAGCAGCACCCCGGACAGGGATGGGAATCAGCCCCAGCATTTT
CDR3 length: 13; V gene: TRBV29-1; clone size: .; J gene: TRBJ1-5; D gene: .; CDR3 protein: CSVLDSSNQPQHF; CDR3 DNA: TGCAGCGTTTTGGACAGTAGCAATCAGCCCCAGCATTTT
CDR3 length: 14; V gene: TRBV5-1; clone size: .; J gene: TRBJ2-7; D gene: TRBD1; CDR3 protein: CASTLGQGAYEQYF; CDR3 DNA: TGCGCCAGCACTTTGGGACAGGGGGCTTACGAGCAGTACTTC
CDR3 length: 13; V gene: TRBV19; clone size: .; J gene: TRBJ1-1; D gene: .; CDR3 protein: CASSVKGDTEAFF; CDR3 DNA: TGTGCCAGTAGTGTCAAGGGTGACACTGAAGCTTTCTTT
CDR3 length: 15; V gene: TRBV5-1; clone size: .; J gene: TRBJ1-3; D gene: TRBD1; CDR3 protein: CASSFGTASGNTIYF; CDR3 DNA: TGCGCCAGCAGCTTTGGGACAGCGAGTGGAAACACCATATATTTT
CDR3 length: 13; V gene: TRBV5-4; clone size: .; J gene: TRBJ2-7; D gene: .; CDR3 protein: CASSLVYNHEQYF; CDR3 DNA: TGTGCCAGCAGCTTGGTATACAACCATGAGCAGTACTTC
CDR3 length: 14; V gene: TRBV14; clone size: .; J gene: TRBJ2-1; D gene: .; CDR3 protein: CASSQVRGVNEQFF; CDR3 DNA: TGTGCCAGCAGCCAAGTTCGGGGCGTGAATGAGCAGTTCTTC